This TCR beta chain stems from a study of cytomegalovirus exposure and HLA in healthy donors. Study-wide results and caveats: Common viral pathogens seemed, in a later analysis, to connect with several of the most significant clusters. Looking again later, the authors saw that most CMV-associated TCR beta chains seemed HLA-restricted. The only immune exposure information that was available was CMV serostatus.

CDR1 is KGHSH, CDR2 LQKENI, per germline. The ends lost 0 bases at V and 11 bases at J; junction bases unmatched: 9. The CDR3 totals 16 residues. On this clone: The antigen remains unidentified.

The primer mix had 60 Vbeta and 13 Jbeta primers. Clones were sequenced by immunoSEQ multiplex PCR, and TCRdb holds only the in-frame ones, with some missing. The sample records 95,000 to 150,000 clones, roughly four fifths being singletons. The sequenced sample was PBMCs. The chain couples TRBV18 to TRBJ1-6, with 8 bases matching TRBD1. This TCR was sampled from a woman aged 50 to 65 in good health and CMV-seropositive. Here the CDR3 DNA reads TGTGCCAGCTCACCACCGTCCGGACAGGGTTATGCACCCCTCCACTTT. As protein: CASSPPSGQGYAPLHF.